The 4 T cell receptor beta chains reported below all come from one sample, sequenced in a study of blood T cells in healthy people across ages. With a J-beta primer mix and a sample-barcoded 5' primer, a second PCR ran about 7 to 11 cycles. One entry per CDR3 protein results from TCRdb running MiXCR on the 5' RACE reads. The sample holds 1.5 million to 2 million distinct CDR3 sequences; approximately 50% are singletons and the top ten take over 2%. Sequencing used blood. Receptors originate from a woman between 40 and 50 years old in good health.

J is TRBJ2-3 and V is TRBV6-5; tentative D call: TRBD2 (7 bases). CDR1 and CDR2 (germline): MNHEY, SVGAGI. V was shortened by 4 bases and J by 5 bases, with 10 bases between the two germline ends. The CDR3 contains 13 residues. For the CDR3, the DNA is TGTGCCAGCAGTTGGGGGGGGCTAGATACGCAGTATTTT. Protein: CASSWGGLDTQYF.

V gene TRBV3-1 combines with J gene TRBJ2-5; D remains ambiguous. V gave up 0 bases and J gave up 1 base, with 12 bases separating them. The CDR3 length is 16 residues. Germline V gene sequence: CDR1 LGHDT, CDR2 YNNKEL (reference sequence). The CDR3 loop is CASSQDIPAFQETQYF. DNA of the CDR3: TGTGCCAGCAGCCAAGATATTCCGGCGTTCCAAGAGACCCAGTACTTC.

Only a few counts were recorded for this clonotype. The V and J genes are TRBV12-3 or TRBV12-4 and TRBJ2-7; D is undetermined. Deletions cut 4 bases from V and 8 bases from J, with 9 bases between. CDR3 size: 11 residues. CDR3 region: CASSSQLKQYF. CDR3 bases: TGTGCCAGCAGTTCACAGCTGAAGCAGTACTTC.

This clonotype was observed a few times. V gene TRBV4-3 combines with J gene TRBJ2-3; no clear D. This CDR3 spans 17 amino acids. Trimming pared 0 bases from V and 3 bases from J, leaving 16 bases between. Germline loops: CDR1 LGHNA, CDR2 YSLEER. The CDR3 bases are TGCGCCAGCAGCCAAGATTCGAACTTCGGAACGACAGATACGCAGTATTTT. Protein sequence: CASSQDSNFGTTDTQYF.